The clone carrying this TCR beta chain has more than one count but fewer than ten. The data stem from a study of T-cell memory formation after mild COVID-19. With V trimmed by 4 bases and J by 3 bases, 2 bases remained unmatched. The CDR3 is 12 residues long. In germline, CDR1 is SQVTM, CDR2 ANQGSEA. MiXCR was run by TCRdb on the 5' RACE reads, yielding one entry per CDR3 protein. The profile shows roughly 550,000 distinct CDR3 sequences, roughly 20% of them singletons. This chain uses TRBV29-1 with TRBJ2-7, with 8 bases fitting TRBD1. The specimen sequenced was PBMCs or a T cell subset sorted from them (not recorded which). The receptor was isolated from an adult woman who had mild COVID-19 (a few samples of this study predate the infection). Cell type and time point are not known. The CDR3: CSVGQGIYEQYF. The CDR3 DNA is TGCAGCGTTGGACAGGGGATCTACGAGCAGTACTTC.